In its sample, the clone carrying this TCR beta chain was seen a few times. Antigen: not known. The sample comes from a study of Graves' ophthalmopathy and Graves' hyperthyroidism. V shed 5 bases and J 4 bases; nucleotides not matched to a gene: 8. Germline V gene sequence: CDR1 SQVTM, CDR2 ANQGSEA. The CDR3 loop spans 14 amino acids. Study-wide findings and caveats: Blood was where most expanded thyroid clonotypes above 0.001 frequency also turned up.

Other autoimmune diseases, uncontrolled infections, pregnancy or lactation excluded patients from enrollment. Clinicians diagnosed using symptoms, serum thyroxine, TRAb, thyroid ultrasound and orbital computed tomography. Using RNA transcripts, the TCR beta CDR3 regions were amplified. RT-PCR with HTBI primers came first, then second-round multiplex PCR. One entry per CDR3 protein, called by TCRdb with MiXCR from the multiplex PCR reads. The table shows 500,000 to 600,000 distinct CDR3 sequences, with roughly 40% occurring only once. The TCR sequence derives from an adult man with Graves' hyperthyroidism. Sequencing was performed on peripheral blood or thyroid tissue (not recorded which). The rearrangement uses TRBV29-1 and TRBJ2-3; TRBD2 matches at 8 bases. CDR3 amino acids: CSVQGLAAPDTQYF. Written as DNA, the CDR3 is TGCAGCGTTCAAGGACTAGCAGCCCCAGATACGCAGTATTTT.